What follows are 11 T cell receptor beta chains derived from one specimen sequenced in a study of T-cell memory formation after mild COVID-19 (dated by TCRdb to the early 2020s). Receptor libraries were prepared by 5' RACE. TCRdb names Illumina NovaSeq 6000 as the instrument used. TCRdb passed the public sequencing reads through fastp at Q25 and MiXCR, retaining productive beta sequences. Under each unique CDR3 protein, matching rows form one entry showing the most common genes and DNA. This sample has about 260,000 distinct CDR3 sequences in its table, and over 15% of those were observed once. The top ten clonotypes cover roughly a fifth of the sample. The sample taken for sequencing was PBMCs or a T cell subset sorted from them (not recorded which). The receptor source for this set is a man between 18 and 29 years old who had mild COVID-19 (a few samples of this study predate the infection). The sample titles of this study are shuffled in the database, so cell type and time point are left out; the donor was told from shared clones.

V gene TRBV29-1 combines with J gene TRBJ2-5, with a tentative D call TRBD1 (5 bases). The V gene's germline CDR1 is SQVTM and CDR2 ANQGSEA. The CDR3 runs 13 residues. V was cut by 3 bases and J by 5 bases, with 13 bases left in between. The CDR3 DNA reads TGCAGCGTTGACCAGACAGAAGGGGAGACCCAGTACTTC. Encoded protein: CSVDQTEGETQYF.

This clonotype has more than one count but fewer than ten. The CDR3 DNA reads as TGTGCCAGTAGTACCGTAGGGACGGTAGTCACAGATACGCAGTATTTT. Protein sequence: CASSTVGTVVTDTQYF. The chain combines TRBV19 with TRBJ2-3; D tentatively fits TRBD1 or TRBD2 (5 bases each). CDR1 LNHDA and CDR2 SQIVND come from the germline V gene (reference sequence). The CDR3 has 16 amino acids. Trimming removed 4 bases from V and 2 bases from J, with 16 bases in between. Full variable domain (missing parts from reference TRBV19 and TRBJ2-3): DGGITQSPKYLFRKEGQNVTLSCEQNLNHDAMYWYRQDPGQGLRLIYYSQIVNDFQKGDIAEGYSVSREKKESFPLTVTSAQKNPTAFYLCASSTVGTVVTDTQYFGPGTRLTVL.

The chain links TRBV6-6 to TRBJ1-2; D is undetermined. In germline, CDR1 is MNHNY, CDR2 SVGAGI (reference sequence). V was clipped by 5 bases and J by 5 bases, with 12 bases between them. The CDR3 contains 13 residues. The CDR3 bases are TGTGCCAGCAGTAAGGCAGAGAATTATGGCTACACCTTC. It is translated as CASSKAENYGYTF.

This clonotype came up a few times. The genes are TRBV5-1 and TRBJ2-5, with 12 bases fitting TRBD2. The ends lost 0 bases at V and 5 bases at J; junction bases unmatched: 5. Germline-derived CDR1 and CDR2 are SGHRS and YFSETQ. There are 16 residues in the CDR3. The DNA of the CDR3 is TGCGCCAGCAGCTTGGACGGACTAGCGGGGTCTGAGACCCAGTACTTC. This codes for CASSLDGLAGSETQYF.

This clonotype was counted a few times. The gene calls are TRBV12-3 or TRBV12-4 and TRBJ2-1; D possibly corresponds to TRBD2 (5 bases). The CDR3 contains 13 residues. The germline V and J ends were trimmed by 7 bases and 0 bases, with 7 bases remaining between them. The CDR3 DNA sequence: TGTGCCAGCACTGGGAGCTCCTACAATGAGCAGTTCTTC. Translating it yields CASTGSSYNEQFF.

This clonotype was detected a few times. The rearrangement joins TRBV6-5 to TRBJ2-3; TRBD2 matches at 11 bases. Trimming took 2 bases from V and 5 from J; bases not matched to a gene: 9. Per germline, CDR1 MNHEY and CDR2 SVGAGI. The CDR3 is 17 amino acids. This chain's CDR3 is CASSYDFLAGGLDTQYF. CDR3 DNA: TGTGCCAGCAGTTACGATTTTCTAGCGGGGGGACTAGATACGCAGTATTTT.

This clonotype was seen a few times. The chain recombines TRBV5-1 with TRBJ2-3; no clear D. The germline V gene has CDR1 SGHRS and CDR2 YFSETQ. Deletions cut 1 base from V and 1 base from J, with 13 bases between. The CDR3 length is 16 residues. The CDR3 loop reads CASSLRARQGTDTQYF. The CDR3 DNA reads TGCGCCAGCAGCTTGAGAGCCCGGCAGGGCACAGATACGCAGTATTTT.

This chain links TRBV7-3 with TRBJ2-3; D gene uncertain. Germline V gene lookup returns CDR1 SGHTA and CDR2 FQGTGA. This CDR3 comprises 18 residues. V was shortened by 0 bases and J by 0 bases, with 16 bases between the two germline ends. Written as DNA, the CDR3 is TGTGCCAGCAGCTTAACAGCTATCGGGTCGTTGAGCACAGATACGCAGTATTTT. Amino acids: CASSLTAIGSLSTDTQYF.

J is TRBJ1-4 and V is TRBV25-1; weak D call: TRBD1 (5 bases). Germline V gene sequence: CDR1 MGHDK, CDR2 SYGVNS. The length of the CDR3 is 15 residues. V dropped 3 bases and J dropped 7 bases, with 15 bases sitting between them. CDR3 DNA: TGTGCCAGCAGTGAGTCCTTGGACAAATTTGAAAAACTGTTTTTT. Translated, it gives CASSESLDKFEKLFF.

This clonotype was seen a handful of times. The chain joins TRBV7-8 to TRBJ2-1; 9 bases agree with TRBD2. Germline CDR1 SGHVS, CDR2 FQNEAQ. V shed 8 bases, J shed 4 bases, and the junction held 9 bases outside the gene matches. The length of the CDR3 is 15 residues. Written as DNA, the CDR3 is TGTGCCAGCGGTAGCGGGGGATACTTATACAATGAGCAGTTCTTC. This sequence encodes CASGSGGYLYNEQFF.

This clonotype showed up just a few times. The gene calls are TRBV6-1 and TRBJ2-7; the match to TRBD1 covers 7 bases. The CDR3 consists of 11 residues. Trimming removed 6 bases from V and 6 bases from J; junction bases left unmatched: 2. The V gene's germline CDR1 is MNHNS and CDR2 SASEGT. In DNA, the CDR3 is TGTGCCAGCAGAGCAGGGGGCGAGCAGTACTTC. The encoded protein is CASRAGGEQYF.